These 9 T cell receptor delta chains were all obtained from the same sample, sequenced in a study of gamma-delta T cells after stem cell transplantation. TCRdb repeated clone calling on the RT-PCR reads with CATT. The sample gives roughly 12,000 delta-chain clones, less than 50% of which show up once; 2.5% to 3.5% is in the top ten. Sequencing was performed on gamma-delta T cells. These receptors originate from a human donor. It is not recorded whose cells these are; they may come from a transplant donor.

Regarding this clone: Possible read error: a much larger clone is one base away. This sequence joins TRAV29/DV5 and TRDJ3; 12 nucleotides match TRDD3. This CDR3 is 20 amino acids long. The germline CDR1 and CDR2 sequences are NSMFDY and ISSIKDK. The DNA for the CDR3 is TGTGCAGCAAGCACTTACTGGGGGATACCCAGCTCCTGGGACACCCGAAAGATGTTTTTC. Protein product: CAASTYWGIPSSWDTRKMFF.

V is TRDV1 and J is TRDJ1; 9 bases match TRDD3. Looked up from germline, CDR1 is TSWWSYY and CDR2 is QGS. This CDR3 region has 18 residues. Unmatched junction bases numbered 10, after V lost 2 bases and J lost 0 bases. This CDR3 reads CALGEITGGPLYTDKLIF. The CDR3 DNA is TGTGCTCTTGGGGAAATAACTGGGGGACCATTGTACACCGATAAACTCATCTTT.

As regards this clone: At one end, the junction sequence differs from germline, possibly due to a read error. The chain recombines TRDV2 with TRDJ2, with 8 nucleotides matching TRDD3. The CDR3 is made up of 15 amino acids. Germline loops: CDR1 GEAIGNYY, CDR2 EKD. CDR3 sequence reads: CACSLGDIQTAHLFF. The CDR3 bases are TGTGCCTGTAGCCTGGGGGACATCCAGACAGCACACCTCTTCTTT.

CDR3 DNA: TGTGCTCTTGGGGAACTCCGTAATAACTGTGGGATACTCTGGACCGATAAACTCATCTTT. This translates into CALGELRNNCGILWTDKLIF. The chain couples TRDV1 to TRDJ1; TRDD3 matches 7 bases. This CDR3 is built from 20 residues. CDR1 TSWWSYY and CDR2 QGS come from the germline V gene. The V and J ends lost 0 bases and 2 bases, in that order; junction bases with no gene match: 18.

This clone has only a few counts. The V gene is TRDV1, the J gene TRDJ1; TRDD2 might be the D (5 bases). In germline, CDR1 is TSWWSYY, CDR2 QGS. The CDR3 spans 13 residues. The V end was cut by 2 bases, the J end by 10 bases, with 14 bases between. The CDR3, as DNA: TGTGCTCTTGGGGAATTGTACCTTCGCTCACTCATCTTT. Protein sequence: CALGELYLRSLIF.

This clone turned up a few times. The rearrangement joins TRDV1 to TRDJ1; TRDD3 matches at 8 bases. This CDR3 is 13 amino acids long. Germline CDR1 reads TSWWSYY; CDR2 reads QGS. The trim removed 2 bases at V and 4 bases at J, leaving 0 bases unmatched. The CDR3 nucleotides read TGTGCTCTTGGGGAAGGGGGATACGATAAACTCATCTTT. Its translation: CALGEGGYDKLIF.

This clone was seen a few times. The genes are TRDV3 and TRDJ1; 11 bases are a match to TRDD3. CDR1 and CDR2 (germline): TVYSNPD, GDNSRS (reference sequence). The CDR3 contains 21 residues. The V segment lost 5 bases and the J segment 12 bases; nucleotides outside the gene matches: 38. The CDR3 here is CATNPSRPADLLGDKGKAVIF. Here the CDR3 DNA reads TGTGCCACCAACCCCTCCCGCCCCGCAGACTTACTGGGGGATAAAGGGAAAGCGGTCATCTTT.

A note on this clone: Its ends do not fully match the called genes, so a read error is possible. The chain combines TRDV2 with TRDJ3, with D possibly being TRDD2 or TRDD3 (5 bases each). CDR1 GEAIGNYY and CDR2 EKD come from the germline V gene. This CDR3 comprises 15 residues. Written as DNA, the CDR3 is TGTGCCTGTGACACAGAAACCTGGGACACCCTACAGATTTTTTTC. This gives the protein CACDTETWDTLQIFF.

A word on this clone: This may arise from a read error, as a much more abundant clone is one base away. The identical CDR3 is also encoded by other nucleotide sequences in the sample. The DNA of the CDR3 is TGCGCCTGTGCTGGGGGATACACCGATAAACTCATCTTT. It specifies CACAGGYTDKLIF. This chain links TRDV2 with TRDJ1; 9 bases align to TRDD3. This CDR3 has 13 amino acids. The germline V gene encodes CDR1 GEAIGNYY and CDR2 EKD.